Below, one T cell receptor beta chain is given with its context. Its antigen is currently unknown. This may stem from a read error, because a much larger clone lies one nucleotide away. Caucasian, healthy and from Russia, the donors were aged between 6 and 90. With a J-beta primer mix and a sample-barcoded 5' primer, a second PCR ran 7 to 11 cycles. Using its own MiXCR run on the 5' RACE reads, TCRdb lists one record per CDR3 protein. Of approximately 1.5 million distinct CDR3 sequences in the sample, around 35% are singletons; the top ten hold over 9%. This sample is part of a study of blood T cells in healthy people across ages. Findings of the study overall: Per million T cells, TCR beta diversity dropped about linearly as age rose.

This receptor was obtained from a woman aged 25 to 45 in good health. Specimen: blood.

CDR3 residues: CASSWEAGVSGANVPTF. CDR3 nucleotide sequence: TGTGCCAGCAGCTGGGAGGCAGGTGTGTCTGGGGCCAACGTCCCGACTTTC. The gene calls are TRBV5-5 and TRBJ2-6, with D perhaps TRBD2 (6 bases). The CDR3 runs 17 residues. Germline CDR1 and CDR2: SGHKS and YYEKEE (reference sequence).